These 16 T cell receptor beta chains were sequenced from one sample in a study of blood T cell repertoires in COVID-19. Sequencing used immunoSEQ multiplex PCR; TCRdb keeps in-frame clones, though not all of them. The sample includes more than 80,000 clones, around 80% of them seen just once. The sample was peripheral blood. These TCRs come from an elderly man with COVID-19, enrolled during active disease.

CDR3 DNA sequence: TGCGCCAGCAGCTTGGTCGGACTAGCGGTCCAAGAGACCCAGTACTTC. It codes for CASSLVGLAVQETQYF. V is TRBV5-1 and J is TRBJ2-5; 10 bases line up with TRBD2. The ends lost 0 bases at V and 1 base at J; junction bases unmatched: 3. Germline CDR1 SGHRS, CDR2 YFSETQ. The CDR3 contains 16 residues.

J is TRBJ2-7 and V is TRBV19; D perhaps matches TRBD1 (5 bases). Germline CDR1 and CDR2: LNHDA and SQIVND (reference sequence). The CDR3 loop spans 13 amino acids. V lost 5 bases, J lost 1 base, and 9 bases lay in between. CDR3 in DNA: TGTGCCAGTAGTCCCCGACAGTCCTACGAGCAGTACTTC. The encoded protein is CASSPRQSYEQYF. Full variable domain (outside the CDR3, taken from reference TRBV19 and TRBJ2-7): DGGITQSPKYLFRKEGQNVTLSCEQNLNHDAMYWYRQDPGQGLRLIYYSQIVNDFQKGDIAEGYSVSREKKESFPLTVTSAQKNPTAFYLCASSPRQSYEQYFGPGTRLTVT.

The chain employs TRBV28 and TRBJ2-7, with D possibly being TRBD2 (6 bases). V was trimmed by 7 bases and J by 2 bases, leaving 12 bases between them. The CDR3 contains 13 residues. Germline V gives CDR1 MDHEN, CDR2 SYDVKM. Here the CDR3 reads CASKPSGAYEQYF. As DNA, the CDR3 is TGTGCCAGCAAGCCATCGGGAGCCTACGAGCAGTACTTC.

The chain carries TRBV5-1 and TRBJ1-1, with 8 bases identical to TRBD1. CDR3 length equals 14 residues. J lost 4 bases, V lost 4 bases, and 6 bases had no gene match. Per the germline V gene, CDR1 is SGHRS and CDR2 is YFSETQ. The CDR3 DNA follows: TGCGCCAGCAGCCGGACAGGGTCGGGCACTGAAGCTTTCTTT. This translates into CASSRTGSGTEAFF.

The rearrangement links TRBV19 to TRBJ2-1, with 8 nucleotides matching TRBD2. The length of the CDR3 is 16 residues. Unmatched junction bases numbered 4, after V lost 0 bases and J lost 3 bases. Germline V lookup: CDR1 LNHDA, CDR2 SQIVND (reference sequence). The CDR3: CASSIDRLAFYNEQFF. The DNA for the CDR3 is TGTGCCAGTAGTATAGACAGACTAGCGTTCTACAATGAGCAGTTCTTC.

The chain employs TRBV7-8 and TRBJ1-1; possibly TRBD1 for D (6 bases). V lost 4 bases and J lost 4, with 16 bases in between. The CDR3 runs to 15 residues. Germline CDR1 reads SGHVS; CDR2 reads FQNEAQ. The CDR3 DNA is TGTGCCAGCAGCTCCTCTGGGACATACGGCACTGAAGCTTTCTTT. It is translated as CASSSSGTYGTEAFF.

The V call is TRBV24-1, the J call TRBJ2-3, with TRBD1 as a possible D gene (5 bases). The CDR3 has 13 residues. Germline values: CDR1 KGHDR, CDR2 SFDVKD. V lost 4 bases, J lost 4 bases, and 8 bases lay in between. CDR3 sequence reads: CATSDLQADTQYF. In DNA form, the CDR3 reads TGTGCCACCAGTGACTTACAGGCAGATACGCAGTATTTT.

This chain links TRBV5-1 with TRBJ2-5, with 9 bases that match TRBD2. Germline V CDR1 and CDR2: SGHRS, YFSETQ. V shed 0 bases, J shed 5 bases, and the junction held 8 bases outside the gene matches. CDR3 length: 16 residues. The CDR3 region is CASSLAAGGPSETQYF. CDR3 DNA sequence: TGCGCCAGCAGCTTGGCGGCGGGAGGGCCGTCGGAGACCCAGTACTTC.

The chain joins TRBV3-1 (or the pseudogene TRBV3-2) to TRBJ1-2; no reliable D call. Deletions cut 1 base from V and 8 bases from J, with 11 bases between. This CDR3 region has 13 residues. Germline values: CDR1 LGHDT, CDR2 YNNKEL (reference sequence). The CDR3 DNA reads TGTGCCAGCAGCCAAGCGGGGATTGGGGGCTACACCTTC. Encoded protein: CASSQAGIGGYTF.

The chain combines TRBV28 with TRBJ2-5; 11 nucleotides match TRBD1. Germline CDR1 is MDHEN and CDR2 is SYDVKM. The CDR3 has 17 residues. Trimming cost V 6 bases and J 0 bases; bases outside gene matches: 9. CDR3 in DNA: TGTGCCAGCAGATTCGGGACAGGGGGGCTGTACCAAGAGACCCAGTACTTC. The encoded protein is CASRFGTGGLYQETQYF.

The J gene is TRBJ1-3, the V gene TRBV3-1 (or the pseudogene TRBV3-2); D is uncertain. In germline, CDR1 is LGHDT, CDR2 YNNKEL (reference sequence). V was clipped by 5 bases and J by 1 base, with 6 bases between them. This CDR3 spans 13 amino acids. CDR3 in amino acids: CASSISSGNTIYF. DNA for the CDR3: TGTGCCAGCAGCATCTCGTCTGGAAACACCATATATTTT.

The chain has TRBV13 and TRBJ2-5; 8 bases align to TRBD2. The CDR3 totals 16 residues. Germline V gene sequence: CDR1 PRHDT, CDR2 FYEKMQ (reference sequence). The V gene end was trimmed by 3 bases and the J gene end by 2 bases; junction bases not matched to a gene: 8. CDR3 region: CASSLTAGAAQETQYF. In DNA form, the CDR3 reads TGTGCCAGCAGCTTGACAGCGGGAGCAGCACAAGAGACCCAGTACTTC. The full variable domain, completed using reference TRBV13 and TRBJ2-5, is AAGVIQSPRHLIKEKRETATLKCYPIPRHDTVYWYQQGPGQDPQFLISFYEKMQSDKGSIPDRFSAQQFSDYHSELNMSSLELGDSALYFCASSLTAGAAQETQYFGPGTRLLVL.

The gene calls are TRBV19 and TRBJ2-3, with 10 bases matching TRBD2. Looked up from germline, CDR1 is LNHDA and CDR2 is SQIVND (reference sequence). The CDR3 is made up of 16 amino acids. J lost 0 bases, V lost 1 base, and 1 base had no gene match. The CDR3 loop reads CASSIGTSGSTDTQYF. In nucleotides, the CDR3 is TGTGCCAGTAGTATAGGGACTAGCGGTAGCACAGATACGCAGTATTTT.

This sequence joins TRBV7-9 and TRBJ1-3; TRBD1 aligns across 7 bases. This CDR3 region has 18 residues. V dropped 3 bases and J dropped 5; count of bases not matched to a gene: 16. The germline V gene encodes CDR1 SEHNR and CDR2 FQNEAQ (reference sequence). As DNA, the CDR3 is TGTGCCAGCAGCTTTTCCCCCGGTCCGACAGGGTCTCGAAACACCATATATTTT. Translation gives CASSFSPGPTGSRNTIYF.

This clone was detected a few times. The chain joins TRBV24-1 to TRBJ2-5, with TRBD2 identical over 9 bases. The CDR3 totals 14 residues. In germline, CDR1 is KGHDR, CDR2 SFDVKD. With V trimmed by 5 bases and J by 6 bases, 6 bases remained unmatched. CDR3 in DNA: TGTGCCACCAGTGGGGGGACTAGCATACAGACCCAGTACTTC. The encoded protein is CATSGGTSIQTQYF.

The CDR3 DNA sequence: TGTGCCAGCAGCTTACAGGGAAATCAGCCCCAGCATTTT. Protein: CASSLQGNQPQHF. The chain carries TRBV7-2 and TRBJ1-5; a possible D gene is TRBD1 (5 bases). The germline V gene has CDR1 SGHTA and CDR2 FQGNSA. The CDR3 contains 13 residues. V was pared by 2 bases and J by 4 bases, with 6 bases between.